This T cell receptor beta chain was captured in a study of T-cell reconstitution after alpha-beta-depleted transplantation in children. Preparation of the TCRbeta library involved a method that used unique molecular identifiers. TCRdb analysed the PCR reads with MiXCR anew, one entry per CDR3 protein. The data hold approximately 400,000 distinct CDR3 sequences, with under 13% observed a single time. The CDR3 extends over 12 amino acids. CDR1 SEHNR and CDR2 FQNEAQ come from the germline V gene (reference sequence). V lost 4 bases, J lost 9 bases, and 10 bases lay in between. Ten or more counts support this clonotype.

The chain couples TRBV7-9 to TRBJ2-1; no definite D call. The receptor's source is a human donor who donated a stem cell graft to a child with acute myeloid leukemia. The material was PBMCs from the stem cell graft donor, obtained from the stem cell graft. For the CDR3, the DNA is TGTGCCAGCAGCTCAAACAAAGCTGAGCAGTTCTTC. The encoded protein is CASSSNKAEQFF.